The T cell receptor (beta chain) under discussion was sequenced for a study of T-cell reconstitution after alpha-beta-depleted transplantation in children. Study-wide results and limits: At around two months after transplant, the alpha-beta T cells were reportedly derived from several hundred expanded clones that came from non-depleted graft cells.

Germline V gene data show CDR1 as LNHDA and CDR2 as SQIVND (reference sequence). The CDR3 totals 18 residues. V was trimmed by 0 bases and J by 4 bases, leaving 21 bases between them. A word on this clonotype: Its target is unknown.

Unique molecular identifiers were incorporated into the prepared TCRbeta library. TCRdb independently ran MiXCR on the PCR reads; one entry per CDR3 protein. The data hold 450,000 to 600,000 distinct CDR3 sequences, with 10% to 15% observed a single time. The chain has TRBV19 and TRBJ2-5, with D uncertain. The sample consisted of PBMCs, mostly from graft donor cells, taken 360 days after TCRalphabeta/CD19-depleted stem cell transplant. The receptor comes from a male patient younger than 18 who had a stem cell transplant for acute myeloid leukemia, so the T cells may come from the graft donor. The CDR3 region is CASSIDLLPGLPGETQYF. The CDR3 DNA follows: TGTGCCAGTAGTATAGATCTCCTTCCGGGCCTACCGGGAGAGACCCAGTACTTC.